The next 11 T cell receptor beta chains were all read from a single sample in a study of shared clonotypes between healthy human individuals. Clones were sequenced by immunoSEQ multiplex PCR, and TCRdb holds only the in-frame ones, with some missing. This table holds more than 1 million clones, approximately 78% found once. Sequencing was done on a sample of memory CD4+ T cells from PBMCs. The subset is: CD45RA-negative fraction. The receptors here all came from a man aged 18 to 29 in good health. Some clones in this sample may be carry-over from other donors' samples.

This chain links TRBV2 with TRBJ2-2; D ambiguous. Trimming removed 7 bases from V and 1 base from J, with 13 bases in between. Germline V gene data show CDR1 as SNHLY and CDR2 as FYNNEI. This CDR3 is 15 amino acids long. DNA of the CDR3: TGTGCCAGCATGACACCCCCCAGGAACACCGGGGAGCTGTTTTTT. This translates into CASMTPPRNTGELFF. The variable domain in full, with the rest retrieved from reference TRBV2 and TRBJ2-2, is EPEVTQTPSHQVTQMGQEVILRCVPISNHLYFYWYRQILGQKVEFLVSFYNNEISEKSEIFDDQFSVERPDGSNFTLKIRSTKLEDSAMYFCASMTPPRNTGELFFGEGSRLTVL.

The chain carries TRBV6-5 and TRBJ1-5; 8 bases are shared with TRBD1. Per the germline V gene, CDR1 is MNHEY and CDR2 is SVGAGI. J gave up 5 bases and V 6 bases, and 9 bases lay outside the gene matches. This CDR3 comprises 15 residues. Here the CDR3 reads CASSRTGNRDQPQHF. The DNA for the CDR3 is TGTGCCAGCAGCCGGACAGGGAATCGGGATCAGCCCCAGCATTTT.

As concerns this clone: Other DNA sequences in the same sample also yield this CDR3. The chain couples TRBV5-1 to TRBJ2-3; 10 nucleotides match TRBD2. V shed 0 bases and J 3 bases; nucleotides not matched to a gene: 7. Germline V gene data show CDR1 as SGHRS and CDR2 as YFSETQ. The CDR3 has 17 amino acids. The DNA of the CDR3 is TGCGCCAGCAGCTTGGGATTAGCGGGAGGCGGGACAGATACGCAGTATTTT. It codes for CASSLGLAGGGTDTQYF.

J is TRBJ2-5 and V is TRBV5-1, with D tentatively TRBD1 or TRBD2 (5 bases each). CDR1 and CDR2 from the germline V gene are SGHRS and YFSETQ. V lost 0 bases to trimming and J lost 1 base, with 13 bases between them. CDR3 length: 16 amino acids. CDR3 protein: CASSLAPGAGQETQYF. In DNA, the CDR3 is TGCGCCAGCAGCTTGGCCCCCGGGGCGGGCCAAGAGACCCAGTACTTC.

V and J are TRBV6-1 and TRBJ1-1, with 8 bases aligning to TRBD1. With V trimmed by 4 bases and J by 4 bases, 8 bases remained unmatched. The CDR3 covers 15 residues. Germline-derived CDR1 and CDR2 are MNHNS and SASEGT. CDR3 sequence: CASSARGQGATEAFF. CDR3 in DNA: TGTGCCAGCAGTGCGAGGGGGCAGGGGGCCACTGAAGCTTTCTTT.

J is TRBJ1-2 and V is TRBV6-1; tentative D call: TRBD1 (5 bases). Germline V gene sequence: CDR1 MNHNS, CDR2 SASEGT. The length of the CDR3 is 12 residues. Trimming took off 7 bases at V and 7 bases at J, with 13 bases between the two ends. CDR3 coding DNA: TGTGCCAGCACGATAAGGGACTTTGGCTACACCTTC. Translation gives CASTIRDFGYTF.

This chain uses TRBV5-1 with TRBJ2-3, with 7 bases that match TRBD1. CDR3 length: 13 amino acids. J was trimmed by 3 bases and V by 3 bases; bases with no gene match: 1. Per the germline V gene, CDR1 is SGHRS and CDR2 is YFSETQ. The CDR3 region has the DNA TGCGCCAGCAGCTCGACAGGGACAGATACGCAGTATTTT. Protein: CASSSTGTDTQYF.

This clone was counted a few times. V and J are TRBV5-6 and TRBJ1-2, with no clear D. The CDR3 spans 15 residues. V was trimmed by 4 bases and J by 4 bases, leaving 17 bases between them. Germline CDR1 SGHDT, CDR2 YYEEEE. This CDR3 is CASSRMSLDGYGYTF. The CDR3 DNA sequence: TGTGCCAGCAGCCGCATGAGTCTCGACGGCTATGGCTACACCTTC.

The chain carries TRBV5-1 and TRBJ2-7, with 9 bases fitting TRBD1. V shed 3 bases and J 3 bases; nucleotides not matched to a gene: 7. The germline V gene has CDR1 SGHRS and CDR2 YFSETQ. The CDR3 totals 15 residues. The CDR3 loop reads CASSSDRGRVYEQYF. The CDR3 region has the DNA TGCGCCAGCAGCTCGGACAGGGGTCGGGTCTACGAGCAGTACTTC.

The chain uses TRBV5-5 and TRBJ1-2, with TRBD1 as a possible D gene (5 bases). The V end was cut by 4 bases, the J end by 2 bases, with 15 bases between. This CDR3 comprises 15 residues. CDR1 is SGHKS, CDR2 YYEKEE, per germline (reference sequence). The CDR3 protein is CASSLTIRDNYGYTF. The DNA for the CDR3 is TGTGCCAGCAGCCTAACTATCCGGGACAACTATGGCTACACCTTC.

The chain recombines TRBV6-1 with TRBJ1-1; 7 positions agree with TRBD1. V shed 7 bases and J 3 bases; nucleotides not matched to a gene: 5. The CDR3 totals 13 residues. Per the germline V gene, CDR1 is MNHNS and CDR2 is SASEGT. CDR3 nucleotide sequence: TGTGCCAGCACGATGGACAGGCACACTGAAGCTTTCTTT. Its translation: CASTMDRHTEAFF.